The 14 T cell receptor beta chains in this list originate from one sample, sequenced in a study of T-cell memory formation after mild COVID-19 (dated by TCRdb to the early 2020s). Libraries were constructed by 5' RACE. The sequencing machine was an Illumina NovaSeq 6000. In-frame beta chains were kept once TCRdb had trimmed the public reads at Q25 with fastp and called clones with MiXCR. Each entry merges the rows of one CDR3 protein and shows their most common DNA and genes. Present in this sample are approximately 210,000 distinct CDR3 sequences, 27% of which were seen just once. Clones ranked in the top ten supply approximately 10% of the sample. The sample taken for sequencing was PBMCs or a T cell subset sorted from them (not recorded which). The receptors come from an adult woman who had mild COVID-19 (a few samples of this study predate the infection). The sample titles of this study are shuffled in the database, so cell type and time point are left out; the donor was told from shared clones.

The genes are TRBV7-2 and TRBJ2-2, with unresolved D. The CDR3 contains 16 residues. Germline CDR1 is SGHTA and CDR2 is FQGNSA. V lost 1 base and J 2 bases, leaving 11 bases between the germline ends. The CDR3 loop reads CASSLGSRLNTGELFF. The CDR3 DNA reads TGTGCCAGCAGCTTAGGTAGCAGGCTTAACACCGGGGAGCTGTTTTTT.

This clonotype was picked up a small number of times. CDR3 residues: CASSPGGPLTDTQYF. Here the CDR3 DNA reads TGTGCCAGCAGCCCAGGGGGCCCCCTCACAGATACGCAGTATTTT. The chain combines TRBV7-2 with TRBJ2-3; 8 bases align to TRBD1. Germline V gene data show CDR1 as SGHTA and CDR2 as FQGNSA. Trimming took 5 bases from V and 2 from J; bases not matched to a gene: 6. The CDR3 has 15 residues.

The rearrangement uses TRBV7-9 and TRBJ2-2; D is undetermined. Germline CDR1 SEHNR, CDR2 FQNEAQ (reference sequence). V was pared by 6 bases and J by 0 bases, with 17 bases between. This CDR3 spans 17 amino acids. This chain's CDR3 is CASSEPLFRANTGELFF. CDR3 DNA: TGTGCCAGCAGTGAACCCCTTTTTAGGGCGAACACCGGGGAGCTGTTTTTT.

This clonotype was seen a few times. The chain has TRBV9 and TRBJ2-1; 10 nucleotides align to TRBD2. Per germline, CDR1 SGDLS and CDR2 YYNGEE. The CDR3 length is 15 residues. Trimming removed 4 bases from V and 7 bases from J; junction bases left unmatched: 8. For the CDR3, the DNA is TGTGCCAGCAGCAGAGCTAGCGGGAGTTCGAATGAGCAGTTCTTC. It codes for CASSRASGSSNEQFF.

This clonotype showed up just a few times. This rearrangement joins TRBV7-3 to TRBJ2-1; no reliable D call. Germline CDR1 reads SGHTA; CDR2 reads FQGTGA. V was shortened by 1 base and J by 0 bases, with 13 bases between the two germline ends. The CDR3 extends over 17 amino acids. CDR3 amino acids: CASSLIGDPSSYNEQFF. CDR3 coding DNA: TGTGCCAGCAGCTTAATAGGCGACCCGAGCTCCTACAATGAGCAGTTCTTC.

This clonotype appeared a few times. The chain has TRBV5-8 and TRBJ2-1; possible D gene TRBD2, 5 bases. CDR1 is SGHTS and CDR2 is YDEGEE in the germline V gene. V gave up 3 bases and J gave up 5 bases, with 12 bases separating them. This CDR3 contains 14 residues. The CDR3 reads CASSSLGENNEQFF. DNA of the CDR3: TGTGCCAGCAGCTCCTTGGGAGAGAACAATGAGCAGTTCTTC.

This clonotype occurred a few times. The chain couples TRBV4-2 to TRBJ2-3; 9 bases match TRBD2. Germline V gives CDR1 LGHNA, CDR2 YNFKEQ. The CDR3 has 17 amino acids. V dropped 1 base and J dropped 6; count of bases not matched to a gene: 11. The CDR3 loop reads CASSQGVGGRARDTQYF. The CDR3 DNA reads as TGTGCCAGCAGCCAAGGGGTAGGCGGGAGGGCCAGGGATACGCAGTATTTT.

This clonotype appeared a few times. The V call is TRBV5-1, the J call TRBJ2-3; D is perhaps TRBD2 (6 bases). In germline, CDR1 is SGHRS, CDR2 YFSETQ. V lost 2 bases and J 3 bases, leaving 10 bases between the germline ends. The length of the CDR3 is 14 residues. The CDR3 DNA follows: TGCGCCAGCAGCTTCGGGGGTCGGACAGATACGCAGTATTTT. It encodes CASSFGGRTDTQYF.

This clonotype was recorded once. The chain joins TRBV18 to TRBJ1-6, with a weak D call TRBD1 (5 bases). This CDR3 is 16 amino acids long. Per germline, CDR1 KGHSH and CDR2 LQKENI. Trimming stripped 4 bases from V and 8 bases from J, with 18 bases between. The CDR3 region is CASSLAGGVSDSPLHF. CDR3 DNA sequence: TGTGCCAGCTCACTCGCGGGGGGGGTTTCAGATTCACCCCTCCACTTT.

This sequence joins TRBV7-2 and TRBJ2-1, with 7 bases that match TRBD2. CDR3 size: 15 residues. Germline assignment: CDR1 SGHTA and CDR2 FQGNSA. V lost 4 bases, J lost 8 bases, and 11 bases stayed unmatched. This CDR3 reads CASSYVGAGAHEQFF. The CDR3 DNA reads TGTGCCAGCAGCTACGTCGGGGCGGGAGCCCATGAGCAGTTCTTC.

This chain links TRBV20-1 with TRBJ2-2; D is undetermined. This CDR3 is built from 13 residues. Germline V CDR1 and CDR2: DFQATT, SNEGSKA (reference sequence). The germline V and J ends were trimmed by 2 bases and 1 base, with 5 bases remaining between them. CDR3 protein: CSARPRNTGELFF. CDR3 bases: TGCAGTGCTAGACCCCGGAACACCGGGGAGCTGTTTTTT.

V is TRBV7-9 and J is TRBJ2-7, with 9 nucleotides matching TRBD1. CDR1 is SEHNR and CDR2 is FQNEAQ in the germline V gene (reference sequence). V trimming: 1 base; J trimming: 3 bases; junction bases outside the gene matches: 4. CDR3 length: 15 amino acids. This CDR3 reads CASSLEGQGFYEQYF. The CDR3 DNA follows: TGTGCCAGCAGCTTAGAAGGACAGGGGTTCTACGAGCAGTACTTC.

The chain combines TRBV6-2 or TRBV6-3 with TRBJ1-1; D is undetermined. CDR3 length: 12 amino acids. CDR1 is MNHEY, CDR2 SVGEGT, per germline. V was pared by 5 bases and J by 8 bases, with 12 bases between. The DNA of the CDR3 is TGTGCCAGCAGTAAAGGCGAGCCCGAAGCTTTCTTT. Protein: CASSKGEPEAFF.

In DNA, the CDR3 is TGTGCCACGAGGGCGTCGGGTGGTGGCGAGCAGTACTTC. Its translation is CATRASGGGEQYF. This chain joins TRBV24-1 and TRBJ2-7, with D perhaps matching TRBD2 (5 bases). V was cut by 10 bases and J by 6 bases, with 18 bases left in between. Germline V CDR1 and CDR2: KGHDR, SFDVKD. This CDR3 region has 13 residues.